The 4 T cell receptor beta chains in this list originate from one sample, sequenced in a study of blood T cell repertoires in COVID-19. Produced via immunoSEQ multiplex PCR; TCRdb's table is partial and in-frame only. The sample has a few hundred thousand clones, over 75% seen once. Sequenced: PBMCs or T cells enriched from blood (not recorded which). The receptors were sampled from a woman aged 40 to 50 who had recovered from COVID-19.

This clone was seen a few times. The chain's CDR3 is CASSPQGGTGYTF. The CDR3 DNA follows: TGTGCCAGCAGCCCGCAGGGCGGGACTGGCTACACCTTC. The rearrangement uses TRBV14 and TRBJ1-2; maybe TRBD1 (5 bases). The V end lost 4 bases, the J end lost 7 bases, and 13 bases lay between the germline ends. From germline, CDR1 is SGHDN and CDR2 FVKESK. This CDR3 region has 13 residues. The variable domain in full, completed from reference TRBV14 and TRBJ1-2, reads EAGVTQFPSHSVIEKGQTVTLRCDPISGHDNLYWYRRVMGKEIKFLLHFVKESKQDESGMPNNRFLAERTGGTYSTLKVQPAELEDSGVYFCASSPQGGTGYTFGSGTRLTVV.

V gene TRBV5-6 combines with J gene TRBJ2-1; tentative D call: TRBD2 (6 bases). V lost 3 bases, J lost 9 bases, and 7 bases lay in between. The CDR3 consists of 11 residues. Germline V gene lookup returns CDR1 SGHDT and CDR2 YYEEEE. The CDR3 region has the DNA TGTGCCAGCAGCTGGGGGGTTGAGCAGTTCTTC. Translating gives CASSWGVEQFF.

The chain combines TRBV5-6 with TRBJ1-6, with TRBD1 as a possible D gene (5 bases). Trimming left V 3 bases short and J 8 bases short, with 18 bases between. This CDR3 comprises 16 residues. Germline lookup yields CDR1 SGHDT and CDR2 YYEEEE. The CDR3 here is CASSSSGSISYSPLHF. The CDR3 DNA reads TGTGCCAGCAGCTCTTCAGGGTCCATTTCTTATTCACCCCTCCACTTT.

The chain carries TRBV7-2 and TRBJ1-2, with D uncertain. This CDR3 has 13 residues. Germline V CDR1 and CDR2: SGHTA, FQGNSA. The germline V and J ends were trimmed by 1 base and 6 bases, with 9 bases remaining between them. CDR3 protein: CASSLGAINGYTF. The DNA of the CDR3 is TGTGCCAGCAGCTTAGGGGCTATTAATGGCTACACCTTC. The complete variable domain, with remaining parts taken from reference TRBV7-2 and TRBJ1-2, reads GAGVSQSPSNKVTEKGKDVELRCDPISGHTALYWYRQSLGQGLEFLIYFQGNSAPDKSGLPSDRFSAERTGGSVSTLTIQRTQQEDSAVYLCASSLGAINGYTFGSGTRLTVV.